This TCR beta chain was found in a study of blood T cell repertoires in COVID-19. At the level of the study: Collection of acute and convalescent COVID-19 samples took place in the United States, Italy and Spain. T cells, B-cell-depleted T cells, or PBMCs supplied cDNA or gDNA.

Produced via immunoSEQ multiplex PCR; TCRdb's table is partial and in-frame only. The table has roughly 160,000 clones, roughly 84% seen once. Across fewer than 25 US areas, participants ranged in age from roughly 18 to 95 years. Recovered participants had two consecutive negative NP/OP PCR tests, healthcare professional clearance, or symptom resolution. Sequencing was carried out using PBMCs or T cells enriched from blood (not recorded which). The clonotype comes from a woman between 55 and 75 years old who had recovered from COVID-19.

Written as DNA, the CDR3 is TGTGCCAGCAGTTTGCGGGGATCTGCAACTAATGAAAAACTGTTTTTT. Its protein is CASSLRGSATNEKLFF. V gene TRBV28 combines with J gene TRBJ1-4, with D unclear. Trimming shortened V by 3 bases and J by 0 bases, and 11 bases separated the two germline ends. Germline loops: CDR1 MDHEN, CDR2 SYDVKM. The CDR3 has 16 amino acids.